Presented here are 17 T cell receptor beta chains from one specimen sequenced in a study of patients and donors after allogeneic stem cell transplantation. MiXCR, applied by TCRdb to the RT-PCR reads, yields one record per CDR3 protein. Seen here are about 110,000 distinct CDR3 sequences, 35% to 45% observed once, and the top ten hold around 25%. Sequencing was performed on blood, either unsorted or a sorted T cell fraction (not recorded which). These receptors were obtained from a human donor who was either an allogeneic HSCT recipient or a stem cell or donor lymphocyte infusion donor (not recorded which). It is not recorded whose cells these are; they may come from a transplant donor.

Only a few counts were recorded for this clonotype. The CDR3: CASSYQGRTDTQYF. In DNA form, the CDR3 reads TGTGCCAGCAGTTATCAGGGGCGGACAGATACGCAGTATTTT. This chain links TRBV6-2 or TRBV6-3 with TRBJ2-3, with D maybe TRBD1 (6 bases). From germline, CDR1 is MNHEY and CDR2 SVGEGT. Trimming removed 3 bases at V and 3 bases at J, with 10 bases between. This CDR3 contains 14 residues.

The chain uses TRBV5-1 and TRBJ1-1; TRBD1 is a possible D gene (6 bases). This CDR3 contains 15 residues. Germline loops: CDR1 SGHRS, CDR2 YFSETQ. Deletions cut 1 base from V and 4 bases from J, with 14 bases between. The CDR3 DNA reads TGCGCCAGCAGCTTGTTACAGGGAATCGGCACTGAAGCTTTCTTT. The encoded protein is CASSLLQGIGTEAFF.

The chain is built from TRBV7-2 and TRBJ1-1, with D uncertain. CDR3 size: 13 residues. Germline V gives CDR1 SGHTA, CDR2 FQGNSA. Trimming removed 8 bases at V and 1 base at J, with 11 bases between. The CDR3: CASLQVGNTEAFF. CDR3 sequence (DNA): TGTGCCAGCCTCCAAGTCGGGAACACTGAAGCTTTCTTT.

This clonotype was counted at least ten times. This rearrangement joins TRBV29-1 to TRBJ1-2; 8 nucleotides agree with TRBD1. Germline V lookup: CDR1 SQVTM, CDR2 ANQGSEA. The V and J ends lost 5 bases and 5 bases, in that order; junction bases with no gene match: 7. The CDR3 spans 13 residues. The CDR3 spells CSVRWDRLYGYTF. The CDR3 DNA reads TGCAGCGTTCGCTGGGACAGGCTATATGGCTACACCTTC.

The chain uses TRBV10-3 and TRBJ1-6; D not resolved. The CDR3 covers 13 residues. The V end was cut by 9 bases, the J end by 10 bases, with 16 bases between. Germline V gene data show CDR1 as ENHRY and CDR2 as SYGVKD. CDR3 sequence: CAIQESPISPLHF. The DNA of the CDR3 is TGTGCCATTCAGGAGTCTCCAATCTCACCCCTCCACTTT.

The rearrangement uses TRBV28 and TRBJ2-3; 13 bases fit TRBD2. Trimming cost V 3 bases and J 6 bases; bases outside gene matches: 9. CDR3 length: 17 amino acids. Germline V gives CDR1 MDHEN, CDR2 SYDVKM. The CDR3 DNA reads as TGTGCCAGCAGTTTCCCTAAGACTAGCGGGAGGATCGATACGCAGTATTTT. Residues: CASSFPKTSGRIDTQYF.

This clonotype was observed at least ten times. This chain uses TRBV7-2 with TRBJ1-2, with unresolved D. This CDR3 contains 16 residues. Trimming shortened V by 2 bases and J by 4 bases, and 17 bases separated the two germline ends. Germline V gives CDR1 SGHTA, CDR2 FQGNSA. The CDR3, as DNA: TGTGCCAGCAGCTTACGACACGGGGAGGCTTCCTATGGCTACACCTTC. Protein product: CASSLRHGEASYGYTF.

This clonotype turned up a few times. The chain employs TRBV12-3 or TRBV12-4 and TRBJ1-4; 7 bases agree with TRBD1. CDR3 length: 13 residues. V shed 2 bases, J shed 6 bases, and the junction held 0 bases outside the gene matches. The CDR3 sequence is CASSLQGDEKLFF. The DNA for the CDR3 is TGTGCCAGCAGTTTACAGGGGGATGAAAAACTGTTTTTT.

This clonotype is medium-sized (0.01 to 0.1%) by share. J is TRBJ1-6 and V is TRBV20-1; 7 bases match TRBD1. The CDR3 is 16 amino acids. Germline CDR1 and CDR2: DFQATT and SNEGSKA (reference sequence). V was pared by 1 base and J by 10 bases, with 13 bases of the junction left unmatched. The CDR3 nucleotides read TGCAGTGCTAGAGCCCTACACGACAGGGTGGGGTCACCCCTCCACTTT. Amino acids: CSARALHDRVGSPLHF.

The chain links TRBV29-1 to TRBJ2-3, with D possibly matching TRBD2 (5 bases). The CDR3 is 18 amino acids. Germline loops: CDR1 SQVTM, CDR2 ANQGSEA. Trimming left V 0 bases short and J 0 bases short, with 19 bases between. CDR3 bases: TGCAGCGTTGAAGACCCGCGGCGGATAGCGAAGAGCACAGATACGCAGTATTTT. Protein: CSVEDPRRIAKSTDTQYF.

V gene TRBV12-3 or TRBV12-4 combines with J gene TRBJ2-1; 9 bases align to TRBD2. The junction had 5 bases not matched to a gene; V was cut back by 2 bases and J by 6 bases. This CDR3 has 15 amino acids. The CDR3 sequence: CASSLKTSGRNEQFF. CDR3 DNA: TGTGCCAGCAGTTTAAAGACTAGCGGACGCAATGAGCAGTTCTTC.

This chain connects TRBV12-3 or TRBV12-4 to TRBJ1-5; no firm D call. This CDR3 comprises 13 residues. Deletions cut 3 bases from V and 1 base from J, with 4 bases between. The CDR3 DNA sequence: TGTGCCAGCAGTTTTAAGAGCAATCAGCCCCAGCATTTT. Translated, it gives CASSFKSNQPQHF.

The genes are TRBV29-1 and TRBJ2-1; D is unclear. From germline, CDR1 is SQVTM and CDR2 ANQGSEA. The CDR3 covers 10 residues. V shed 5 bases and J shed 8 bases, with 7 bases lying between them. The CDR3 DNA reads as TGCAGCGTTCGGATCTATGAGCAGTTCTTC. Translating it yields CSVRIYEQFF.

The V and J genes are TRBV20-1 and TRBJ2-7; D not certain. With 6 bases removed from V and 5 bases from J, the gap between germline ends came to 14 bases. Germline CDR1 DFQATT, CDR2 SNEGSKA (reference sequence). The CDR3 is 12 amino acids. The CDR3 protein is CSAVRDNHEQYF. The CDR3 region has the DNA TGCAGTGCCGTCCGCGACAACCACGAGCAGTACTTC.

The gene calls are TRBV4-3 and TRBJ2-1; 10 nucleotides line up with TRBD2. The length of the CDR3 is 16 residues. The germline V gene has CDR1 LGHNA and CDR2 YSLEER. J was trimmed by 8 bases and V by 1 base; bases with no gene match: 8. This CDR3 is CASSQVRTSGTHEQFF. DNA of the CDR3: TGCGCCAGCAGCCAAGTTAGAACTAGCGGGACCCATGAGCAGTTCTTC.

This clonotype was found a few times. This chain joins TRBV6-5 and TRBJ1-6; D is unresolved. Per the germline V gene, CDR1 is MNHEY and CDR2 is SVGAGI. Deletions cut 2 bases from V and 8 bases from J, with 13 bases between. This CDR3 has 15 residues. The CDR3 coding sequence is TGTGCCAGCAGTTACGACGGTTGGCCTGATTCACCCCTCCACTTT. This gives the protein CASSYDGWPDSPLHF.

V and J are TRBV20-1 and TRBJ2-1; weak D call: TRBD1 (8 bases). Trimming took off 2 bases at V and 7 bases at J, with 15 bases between the two ends. Germline V lookup: CDR1 DFQATT, CDR2 SNEGSKA (reference sequence). The CDR3 sequence is 14 residues long. The CDR3 DNA reads as TGCAGTGCTAGATCCGGACAGGGAGGGAATGAGCAGTTCTTC. Translated, it gives CSARSGQGGNEQFF.